This T cell receptor beta chain was recovered during a study of early T cells in non-severe SARS-CoV-2 infection (dated by TCRdb to about 2021). At the level of the whole study: TCR sequencing used bulk RNA from unsorted whole blood, so alpha and beta chains could not be paired. General study outcomes and caveats: VDJdb matching was skewed toward anti-spike CD8 responses, so virus-specific expansions were likely underestimated and private and CD4 specificities were missed.

On this clonotype itself: Its antigen has not been determined. No much larger clone is present one base from it, and per-base qualities are unavailable.

The V end loses 1 base and the J end loses 0 bases, and a stretch of 10 bases separates them. Counted from cysteine to phenylalanine, this CDR3 has 16 amino acids. The entry retains the CDR3 DNA only, 48 bases that are in frame from base 1. The study was a case-control design nested within a healthcare worker cohort in London, UK, with weekly nasopharyngeal swab PCR tests and blood sampling. Healthcare workers were recruited during the week of the UK lockdown, between 23 and 31 March 2020, and followed weekly for up to roughly 15 weeks. The library was prepared using 5' RACE. Sequencing instrument: NextSeq 500. Unique molecular identifiers were attached to individual cDNA molecules in the TCR library protocol so that sequencing error and PCR bias could be corrected. TCR alpha and beta chains were both sequenced, and the abundances of alpha and beta sequences in each sample were closely correlated with each other. From the authors' description of their analysis: V gene, J gene and CDR3 annotation of TCR sequences was performed with Decombinator V4. Expanded TCRs were defined as changing significantly between any two time points under a Poisson model with p below 0.0001. Abundances of TCRs were expressed as counts per million after normalisation to the total number of TCRs sequenced in each sample. MAIT TCRs were defined by TRAV1-2 paired with TRAJ12, TRAJ20 or TRAJ33, and iNKT TCRs by TRAV10 paired with TRAJ18. VDJdb, accessed on 1 November 2021, was searched for TCRs annotated for CMV, EBV and SARS-CoV-2, and TCRs annotated for more than one antigen were excluded. The public reads were reprocessed in TCRdb via fastp at Q25 and MiXCR, keeping in-frame beta chains. Each record represents a unique CDR3 protein, reported with the most common genes and DNA among its rows. Here the V and J calls rest on TCRdb's processing, not on the authors' analysis. The sample table shows tens of thousands of distinct CDR3 sequences, and 4.7% are seen once. The ten top clones hold approximately 7.5% of the sample.

The specimen was whole blood. The V gene is TRBV12-3 or TRBV12-4 and the J gene is TRBJ1-3; the D gene assignment is ambiguous. This TCR was recovered from an adult who was a healthcare worker with PCR-confirmed SARS-CoV-2 infection or an uninfected control (not recorded which). The sequenced DNA: TGTGCCAGCAGTTTAGGCGCCAGCCTCTCTGGAAACACCATATATTTT. Its coded protein is CASSLGASLSGNTIYF.